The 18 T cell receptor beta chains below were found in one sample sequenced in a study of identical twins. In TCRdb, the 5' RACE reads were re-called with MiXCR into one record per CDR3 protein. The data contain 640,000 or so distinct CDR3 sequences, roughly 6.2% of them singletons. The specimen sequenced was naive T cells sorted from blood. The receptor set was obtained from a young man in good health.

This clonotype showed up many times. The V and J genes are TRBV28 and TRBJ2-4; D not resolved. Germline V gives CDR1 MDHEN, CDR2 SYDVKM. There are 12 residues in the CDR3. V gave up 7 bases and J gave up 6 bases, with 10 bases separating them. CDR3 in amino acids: CASKGYRNIQYF. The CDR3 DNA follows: TGTGCCAGCAAGGGTTATCGAAACATTCAGTACTTC. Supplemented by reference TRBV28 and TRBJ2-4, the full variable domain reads DVKVTQSSRYLVKRTGEKVFLECVQDMDHENMFWYRQDPGLGLRLIYFSYDVKMKEKGDIPEGYSVSREKKERFSLILESASTNQTSMYLCASKGYRNIQYFGAGTRLSVL.

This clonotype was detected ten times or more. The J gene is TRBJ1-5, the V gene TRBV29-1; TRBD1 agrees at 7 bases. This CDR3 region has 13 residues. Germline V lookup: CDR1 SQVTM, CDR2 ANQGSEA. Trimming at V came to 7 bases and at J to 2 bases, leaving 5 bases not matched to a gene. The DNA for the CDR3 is TGCAGCGCCGCGGGGACAGGCAATCAGCCCCAGCATTTT. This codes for CSAAGTGNQPQHF.

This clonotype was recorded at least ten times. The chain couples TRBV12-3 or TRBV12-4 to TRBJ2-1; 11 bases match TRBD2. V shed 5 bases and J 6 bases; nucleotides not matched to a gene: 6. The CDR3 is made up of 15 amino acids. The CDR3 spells CASSPLAGAPNEQFF. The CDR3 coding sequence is TGTGCCAGCAGTCCACTAGCGGGAGCCCCCAATGAGCAGTTCTTC.

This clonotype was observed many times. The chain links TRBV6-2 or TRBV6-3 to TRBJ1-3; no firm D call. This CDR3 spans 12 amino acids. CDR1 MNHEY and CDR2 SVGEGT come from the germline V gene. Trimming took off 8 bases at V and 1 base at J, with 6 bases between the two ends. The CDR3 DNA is TGTGCCAGCGCGGAGTCTGGAAACACCATATATTTT. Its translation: CASAESGNTIYF.

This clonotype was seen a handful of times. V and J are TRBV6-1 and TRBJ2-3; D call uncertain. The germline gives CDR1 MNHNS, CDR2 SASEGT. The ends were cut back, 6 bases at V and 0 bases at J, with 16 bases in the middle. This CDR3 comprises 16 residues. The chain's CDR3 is CASRGSSRISTDTQYF. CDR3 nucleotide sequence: TGTGCCAGCAGGGGGTCGTCAAGGATAAGCACAGATACGCAGTATTTT.

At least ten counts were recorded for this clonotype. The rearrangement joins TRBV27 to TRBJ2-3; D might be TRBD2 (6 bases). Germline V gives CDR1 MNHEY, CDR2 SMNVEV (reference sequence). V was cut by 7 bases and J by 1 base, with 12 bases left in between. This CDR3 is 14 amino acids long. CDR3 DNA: TGTGCCAGCACCGGGAGCGACGGCACAGATACGCAGTATTTT. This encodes CASTGSDGTDTQYF.

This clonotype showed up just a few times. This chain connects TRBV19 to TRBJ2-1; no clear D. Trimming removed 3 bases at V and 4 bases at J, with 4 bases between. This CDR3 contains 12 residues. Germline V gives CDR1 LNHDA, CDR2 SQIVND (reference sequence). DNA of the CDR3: TGTGCCAGTAGTATCCCGTACAATGAGCAGTTCTTC. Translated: CASSIPYNEQFF.

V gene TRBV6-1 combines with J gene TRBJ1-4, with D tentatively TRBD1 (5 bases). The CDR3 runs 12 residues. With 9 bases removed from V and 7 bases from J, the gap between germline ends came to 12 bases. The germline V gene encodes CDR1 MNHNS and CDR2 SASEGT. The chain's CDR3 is CASRGSLEKLFF. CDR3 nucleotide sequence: TGTGCCAGTAGGGGCTCCCTTGAAAAACTGTTTTTT.

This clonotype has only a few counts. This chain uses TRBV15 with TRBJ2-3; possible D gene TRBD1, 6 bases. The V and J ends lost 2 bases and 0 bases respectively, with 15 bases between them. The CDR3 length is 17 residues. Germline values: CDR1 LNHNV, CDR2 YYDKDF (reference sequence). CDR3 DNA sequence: TGTGCCACCAGCAGACAAAAAGGGACACGTAGCACAGATACGCAGTATTTT. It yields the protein CATSRQKGTRSTDTQYF.

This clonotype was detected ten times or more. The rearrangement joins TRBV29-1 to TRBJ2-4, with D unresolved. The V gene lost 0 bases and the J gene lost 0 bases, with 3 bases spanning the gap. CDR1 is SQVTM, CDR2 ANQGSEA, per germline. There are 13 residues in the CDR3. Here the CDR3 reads CSVEELAKNIQYF. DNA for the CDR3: TGCAGCGTTGAAGAACTAGCCAAAAACATTCAGTACTTC.

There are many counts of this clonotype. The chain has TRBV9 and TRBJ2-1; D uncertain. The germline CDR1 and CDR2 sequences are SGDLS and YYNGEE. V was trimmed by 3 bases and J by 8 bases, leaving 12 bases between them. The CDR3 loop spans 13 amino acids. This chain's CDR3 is CASSATIGYEQFF. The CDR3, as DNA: TGTGCCAGCAGCGCTACGATTGGGTATGAGCAGTTCTTC. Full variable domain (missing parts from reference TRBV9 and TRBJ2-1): DSGVTQTPKHLITATGQRVTLRCSPRSGDLSVYWYQQSLDQGLQFLIQYYNGEERAKGNILERFSAQQFPDLHSELNLSSLELGDSALYFCASSATIGYEQFFGPGTRLTVL.

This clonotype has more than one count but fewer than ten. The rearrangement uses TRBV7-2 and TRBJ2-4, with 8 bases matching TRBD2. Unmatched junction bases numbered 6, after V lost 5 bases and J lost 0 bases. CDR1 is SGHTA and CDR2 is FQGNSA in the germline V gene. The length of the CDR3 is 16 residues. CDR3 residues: CASSRTSGIAKNIQYF. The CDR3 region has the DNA TGTGCCAGCAGCAGAACTAGCGGTATAGCCAAAAACATTCAGTACTTC.

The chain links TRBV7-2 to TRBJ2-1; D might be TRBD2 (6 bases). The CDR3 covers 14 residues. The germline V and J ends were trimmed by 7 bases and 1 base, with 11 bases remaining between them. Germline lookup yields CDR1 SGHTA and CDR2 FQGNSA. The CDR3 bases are TGTGCCAGCAAGGTACTAGCTTCCTACAATGAGCAGTTCTTC. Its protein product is CASKVLASYNEQFF.

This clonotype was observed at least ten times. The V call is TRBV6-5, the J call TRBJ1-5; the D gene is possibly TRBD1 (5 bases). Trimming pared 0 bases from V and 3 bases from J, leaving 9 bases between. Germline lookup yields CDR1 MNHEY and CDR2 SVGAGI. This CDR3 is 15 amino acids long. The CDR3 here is CASSYSGGTNQPQHF. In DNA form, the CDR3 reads TGTGCCAGCAGTTACTCTGGCGGGACCAATCAGCCCCAGCATTTT.

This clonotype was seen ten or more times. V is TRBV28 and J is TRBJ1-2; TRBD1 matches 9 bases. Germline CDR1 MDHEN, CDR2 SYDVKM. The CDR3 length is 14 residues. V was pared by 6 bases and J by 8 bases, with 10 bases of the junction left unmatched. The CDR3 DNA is TGTGCCAGCAGGGAGGGACAGGGCCTTGGAGGCTACACCTTC. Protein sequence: CASREGQGLGGYTF.

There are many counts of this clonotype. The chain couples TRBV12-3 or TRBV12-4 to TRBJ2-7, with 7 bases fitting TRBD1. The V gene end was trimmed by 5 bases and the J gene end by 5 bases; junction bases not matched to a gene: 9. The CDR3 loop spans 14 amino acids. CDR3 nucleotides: TGTGCCAGCAGTCCTGCCCACAGGGGAAACGAGCAGTACTTC. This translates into CASSPAHRGNEQYF.

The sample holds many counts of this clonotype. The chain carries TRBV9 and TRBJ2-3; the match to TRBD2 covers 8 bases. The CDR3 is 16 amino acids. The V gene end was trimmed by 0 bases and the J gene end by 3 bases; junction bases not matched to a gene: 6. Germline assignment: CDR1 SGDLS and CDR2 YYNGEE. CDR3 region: CASSVAAGGTTDTQYF. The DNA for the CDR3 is TGTGCCAGCAGCGTAGCGGCGGGAGGTACGACAGATACGCAGTATTTT.

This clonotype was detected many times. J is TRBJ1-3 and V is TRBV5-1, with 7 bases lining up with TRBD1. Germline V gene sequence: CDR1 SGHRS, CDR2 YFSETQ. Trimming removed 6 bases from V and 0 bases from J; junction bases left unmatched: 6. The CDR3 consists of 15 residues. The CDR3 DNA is TGCGCCAGCACCGCGGGACAGACCTCTGGAAACACCATATATTTT. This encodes CASTAGQTSGNTIYF.